The 32 T cell receptor beta chains below were found in one sample sequenced in a study of OX40 agonist ivuxolimab in advanced cancers. TCRdb's copy holds only in-frame clones and misses some; the assay was immunoSEQ multiplex PCR. The top ten clones hold roughly 0.61% of a sample with 90,000 to 130,000 clones, around 93% of them seen once. The specimen comprised CD4+ or CD8+ T cells sorted from blood, sampled in a trial of the OX40 agonist ivuxolimab. The receptor source for this set is an adult with an advanced solid tumor such as melanoma, head and neck, liver or kidney cancer.

V is TRBV18 and J is TRBJ2-1, with 10 bases lining up with TRBD1. Germline V CDR1 and CDR2: KGHSH, LQKENI. J lost 7 bases, V lost 1 base, and 13 bases had no gene match. This CDR3 is 18 amino acids long. In DNA form, the CDR3 reads TGTGCCAGCTCACCACTAGGGACCGGGACAGGGGCTGGAAATGAGCAGTTCTTC. Translating gives CASSPLGTGTGAGNEQFF.

The rearrangement joins TRBV2 to TRBJ2-5, with a possible D match to TRBD2 (5 bases). The CDR3 is 13 residues long. V dropped 7 bases and J dropped 7 bases, with 16 bases sitting between them. Per the germline V gene, CDR1 is SNHLY and CDR2 is FYNNEI. In DNA form, the CDR3 reads TGTGCCAGCAATGCCGGACGGGAAGGGACCCAGTACTTC. Its protein is CASNAGREGTQYF.

V is TRBV19 and J is TRBJ1-1; 7 positions agree with TRBD1. Germline CDR1 and CDR2: LNHDA and SQIVND (reference sequence). This CDR3 region has 13 residues. The V gene end was trimmed by 3 bases and the J gene end by 6 bases; junction bases not matched to a gene: 4. CDR3 protein: CASSIEQGSEAFF. In nucleotides, the CDR3 is TGTGCCAGTAGTATCGAACAGGGGTCTGAAGCTTTCTTT.

J is TRBJ1-2 and V is TRBV18, with D unclear. The germline V and J ends were trimmed by 4 bases and 4 bases, with 10 bases remaining between them. The CDR3 is made up of 13 amino acids. The germline V gene encodes CDR1 KGHSH and CDR2 LQKENI. In nucleotides, the CDR3 is TGTGCCAGCTCACAGGGTGCTCTCTATGGCTACACCTTC. This sequence encodes CASSQGALYGYTF.

The rearrangement links TRBV19 to TRBJ2-5, with D uncertain. The CDR3 is 13 residues long. Germline values: CDR1 LNHDA, CDR2 SQIVND (reference sequence). Trimming removed 5 bases at V and 2 bases at J, with 9 bases between. The CDR3 bases are TGTGCCAGTAGTGCCCAGCAACAAGAGACCCAGTACTTC. It specifies CASSAQQQETQYF.

The chain uses TRBV20-1 and TRBJ1-2, with D perhaps TRBD1 (5 bases). The CDR3 runs to 11 residues. Germline CDR1 reads DFQATT; CDR2 reads SNEGSKA (reference sequence). V was trimmed by 0 bases and J by 7 bases, leaving 6 bases between them. Written as DNA, the CDR3 is TGCAGTGCTAGAGACAGGGCTGGCTACACCTTC. It is translated as CSARDRAGYTF.

The chain has TRBV11-2 and TRBJ2-7; tentative D call: TRBD1 (6 bases). The germline gives CDR1 SGHAT, CDR2 FQNNGV. CDR3 length: 12 residues. V lost 5 bases and J lost 4, with 9 bases in between. Written as DNA, the CDR3 is TGTGCCAGCAGCCAACAGGGTTACGAGCAGTACTTC. Its translation: CASSQQGYEQYF.

The chain couples TRBV7-9 to TRBJ2-2; D is unclear. CDR1 is SEHNR and CDR2 is FQNEAQ in the germline V gene (reference sequence). The CDR3 is 15 residues long. Between the trimmed V and J ends, which lost 1 base and 6 bases, there was a span of 12 bases. The CDR3 DNA sequence: TGTGCCAGCAGCTTAGGAAGGCCGCCCCCCGGGGAGCTGTTTTTT. Its translation: CASSLGRPPPGELFF.

The J gene is TRBJ2-1, the V gene TRBV2; D gene unclear. The CDR3 consists of 11 residues. Trimming cost V 6 bases and J 8 bases, with 8 bases left between them. Germline values: CDR1 SNHLY, CDR2 FYNNEI. CDR3 residues: CASSTVHEQFF. Written as DNA, the CDR3 is TGTGCCAGCAGCACTGTCCATGAGCAGTTCTTC.

This clone came up once. This sample also contains other DNA sequences that code for the same CDR3. This rearrangement joins TRBV9 to TRBJ2-1; no firm D call. Germline CDR1 reads SGDLS; CDR2 reads YYNGEE. Trimming took 0 bases from V and 10 from J, leaving 11 bases between them. The CDR3 sequence is 13 residues long. The CDR3 spells CASSVVLGGEQFF. CDR3 bases: TGTGCCAGCAGCGTAGTATTGGGTGGGGAGCAGTTCTTC.

V gene TRBV14 combines with J gene TRBJ2-1; 10 bases are a match to TRBD1. The CDR3 spans 16 residues. CDR1 is SGHDN and CDR2 is FVKESK in the germline V gene. Germline trimming cut 1 base from V and 7 bases from J; bases unmatched to any gene: 7. CDR3 in DNA: TGTGCCAGCAGCCAAGCCGGGACAGGGGTAGGGAATGAGCAGTTCTTC. Its protein product is CASSQAGTGVGNEQFF.

The rearrangement uses TRBV27 and TRBJ1-2; 8 bases match TRBD1. After removal of 5 bases from V and 3 bases from J, the junction contained 11 bases not matched to a gene. Germline V lookup: CDR1 MNHEY, CDR2 SMNVEV (reference sequence). The CDR3 runs 16 residues. The CDR3 is CASSRGPPGGDYGYTF. The CDR3 nucleotides are TGTGCCAGCAGTAGGGGGCCCCCAGGGGGCGACTATGGCTACACCTTC.

The rearrangement uses TRBV30 and TRBJ2-3, with TRBD2 identical over 8 bases. The CDR3 extends over 13 amino acids. The V gene's germline CDR1 is GTSNPN and CDR2 SVGIG (reference sequence). V dropped 8 bases and J dropped 5; count of bases not matched to a gene: 9. CDR3 in DNA: TGTGCCGCCGGGGGGGGGAGAGGAGATACGCAGTATTTT. Protein: CAAGGGRGDTQYF.

J is TRBJ1-4 and V is TRBV14; 9 bases line up with TRBD1. With 8 bases clipped from V and 14 bases from J, the junction kept 15 bases outside the gene matches. This CDR3 is 14 amino acids long. Germline V gene sequence: CDR1 SGHDN, CDR2 FVKESK. The CDR3 region is CASDGGQGGRSLFF. The CDR3 nucleotides read TGTGCCAGCGATGGGGGACAGGGAGGAAGGAGTCTGTTTTTT.

The rearrangement links TRBV13 to TRBJ1-1; possible D gene TRBD1, 5 bases. The V end lost 8 bases, the J end lost 2 bases, and 21 bases lay between the germline ends. The CDR3 covers 16 residues. Germline V lookup: CDR1 PRHDT, CDR2 FYEKMQ (reference sequence). The CDR3, as DNA: TGTGCCAGCTCCAAAGGGACGAGGGATGCCAACACTGAAGCTTTCTTT. Protein: CASSKGTRDANTEAFF.

The chain couples TRBV6-5 to TRBJ2-4, with D possibly being TRBD1 (6 bases). Germline V gene sequence: CDR1 MNHEY, CDR2 SVGAGI. The CDR3 has 15 amino acids. V was trimmed by 6 bases and J by 0 bases, leaving 12 bases between them. The CDR3 here is CASSYNRVAKNIQYF. The CDR3 coding sequence is TGTGCCAGCAGCTACAACAGGGTAGCCAAAAACATTCAGTACTTC.

The chain combines TRBV7-2 with TRBJ1-2; 9 bases line up with TRBD1. Germline CDR1 and CDR2: SGHTA and FQGNSA. This CDR3 region has 13 residues. V gave up 5 bases and J gave up 7 bases; unmatched junction bases: 5. This CDR3 is CASSRDRAGGYTF. The CDR3 coding sequence is TGTGCCAGCAGCCGGGACAGGGCGGGTGGCTACACCTTC. Together with reference TRBV7-2 and TRBJ1-2, the CDR3 gives the full variable domain: GAGVSQSPSNKVTEKGKDVELRCDPISGHTALYWYRQSLGQGLEFLIYFQGNSAPDKSGLPSDRFSAERTGGSVSTLTIQRTQQEDSAVYLCASSRDRAGGYTFGSGTRLTVV.

V usage is TRBV6-4 and J usage is TRBJ2-1; 8 nucleotides line up with TRBD1. CDR1 is MRHNA, CDR2 SNTAGT, per germline. CDR3 length: 15 residues. V lost 5 bases, J lost 6 bases, and 9 bases stayed unmatched. The CDR3 coding sequence is TGTGCCAGCAGTTCCTCGTCGGGACAGGTCAATGAGCAGTTCTTC. Translation: CASSSSSGQVNEQFF.

The rearrangement links TRBV7-6 to TRBJ2-1; TRBD2 matches 9 bases. This CDR3 is built from 16 residues. The junction had 8 bases not matched to a gene; V was cut back by 1 base and J by 7 bases. CDR1 is SGHVS, CDR2 FNYEAQ, per germline. CDR3 amino acids: CASSLVWRGGNNEQFF. The CDR3 nucleotides are TGTGCCAGCAGCTTAGTTTGGCGGGGGGGCAATAATGAGCAGTTCTTC.

The chain is built from TRBV30 and TRBJ1-2; unclear D gene. Per germline, CDR1 GTSNPN and CDR2 SVGIG (reference sequence). With 6 bases removed from V and 4 bases from J, the gap between germline ends came to 9 bases. The CDR3 length is 11 residues. CDR3 DNA sequence: TGTGCCTGCTGGGGTTTCTATGGCTACACCTTC. Protein: CACWGFYGYTF. Looking up the rest from reference TRBV30 and TRBJ1-2 gives the full variable domain: SQTIHQWPATLVQPVGSPLSLECTVEGTSNPNLYWYRQAAGRGLQLLFYSVGIGQISSEVPQNLSASRPQDRQFILSSKKLLLSDSGFYLCACWGFYGYTFGSGTRLTVV.

This chain links TRBV7-3 with TRBJ1-1, with TRBD1 identical over 8 bases. With 5 bases clipped from V and 10 bases from J, the junction kept 15 bases outside the gene matches. The germline CDR1 and CDR2 sequences are SGHTA and FQGTGA. The CDR3 extends over 15 amino acids. DNA for the CDR3: TGTGCCAGCAGCGATCGTCAGGGGGCCCCAGCTACAGCTTTCTTT. It yields the protein CASSDRQGAPATAFF.

The chain couples TRBV29-1 to TRBJ2-2; D call uncertain. The V end lost 1 base, the J end lost 0 bases, and 3 bases lay between the germline ends. The length of the CDR3 is 13 residues. CDR1 SQVTM and CDR2 ANQGSEA come from the germline V gene. CDR3 bases: TGCAGCGTTGAAGTTGCGAACACCGGGGAGCTGTTTTTT. It translates to CSVEVANTGELFF.

The chain carries TRBV10-2 and TRBJ1-1, with D possibly TRBD1 on 5 matching bases. V was clipped by 8 bases and J by 0 bases, with 13 bases between them. The CDR3 contains 14 residues. Germline V gene sequence: CDR1 WSHSY, CDR2 SAAADI. The CDR3 coding sequence is TGCGCCAGCGGGGGAGGCAGGATGAACACTGAAGCTTTCTTT. Translated: CASGGGRMNTEAFF.

The chain employs TRBV6-6 and TRBJ2-7; TRBD2 might be the D (6 bases). Germline CDR1 MNHNY, CDR2 SVGAGI (reference sequence). CDR3 size: 12 residues. V lost 6 bases and J lost 11, with 17 bases in between. The CDR3: CASSSPPGGEYF. In DNA, the CDR3 is TGTGCCAGCAGCTCACCCCCCGGGGGAGAGTACTTC.

The chain employs TRBV6-1 and TRBJ1-5; TRBD1 agrees at 7 bases. The CDR3 spans 19 residues. With 1 base clipped from V and 4 bases from J, the junction kept 16 bases outside the gene matches. CDR1 and CDR2 from the germline V gene are MNHNS and SASEGT. CDR3 DNA sequence: TGTGCCAGCAGTGAAGAGGAGGGGGCCTTATTCCGACCGAATCAGCCCCAGCATTTT. Translation gives CASSEEEGALFRPNQPQHF.

The rearrangement joins TRBV6-6 to TRBJ2-2; 8 nucleotides align to TRBD2. Germline CDR1 MNHNY, CDR2 SVGAGI (reference sequence). With 6 bases clipped from V and 2 bases from J, the junction kept 8 bases outside the gene matches. CDR3 size: 16 residues. The DNA for the CDR3 is TGTGCCAGCAGGCCCCCGGGACTAGTCAACACCGGGGAGCTGTTTTTT. Its translation: CASRPPGLVNTGELFF.

The V call is TRBV5-1, the J call TRBJ2-7, with D hard to call. Trimming pared 6 bases from V and 2 bases from J, leaving 9 bases between. Germline CDR1 SGHRS, CDR2 YFSETQ. CDR3 length: 12 residues. The CDR3 is CASISPTYEQYF. The CDR3 DNA follows: TGCGCCAGCATCTCCCCCACCTACGAGCAGTACTTC.

The rearrangement joins TRBV6-1 to TRBJ2-3; D not certain. The V gene lost 7 bases and the J gene lost 0 bases, with 11 bases spanning the gap. This CDR3 comprises 14 residues. Germline V gene sequence: CDR1 MNHNS, CDR2 SASEGT. CDR3 residues: CASKSGLSTDTQYF. CDR3 nucleotide sequence: TGTGCCAGCAAATCAGGCTTAAGCACAGATACGCAGTATTTT.

The chain couples TRBV27 to TRBJ1-6, with 9 bases that match TRBD1. There are 17 residues in the CDR3. V was clipped by 4 bases and J by 4 bases; unmatched bases: 8. CDR1 MNHEY and CDR2 SMNVEV come from the germline V gene (reference sequence). The CDR3 DNA follows: TGTGCCAGCAGTTCTTTTTCCGGGACAGGGTATAATTCACCCCTCCACTTT. Protein: CASSSFSGTGYNSPLHF.

The chain has TRBV18 and TRBJ2-6; TRBD2 is a possible D gene (6 bases). The germline CDR1 and CDR2 sequences are KGHSH and LQKENI. Trimming removed 2 bases from V and 0 bases from J, with 14 bases in between. The CDR3 has 18 amino acids. This CDR3 reads CASSPTGTGNSGANVLTF. The CDR3 bases are TGTGCCAGCTCACCAACCGGGACTGGAAACTCTGGGGCCAACGTCCTGACTTTC.

The rearrangement joins TRBV2 to TRBJ1-1; 9 nucleotides line up with TRBD1. Per the germline V gene, CDR1 is SNHLY and CDR2 is FYNNEI. V shed 4 bases, J shed 7 bases, and the junction held 1 base outside the gene matches. The CDR3 has 12 residues. For the CDR3, the DNA is TGTGCCAGCAGTGGACAGGGGGATGAAGCTTTCTTT. Amino acids: CASSGQGDEAFF.

A single count supports this clone. The gene calls are TRBV21-1 and TRBJ1-5. TRBV21-1 is described as a pseudogene. The CDR3 spans 15 residues. The CDR3 sequence: CATLGKIRGNQPQHF. CDR3 DNA sequence: TGTGCCACTCTCGGGAAAATCAGGGGCAATCAGCCCCAGCATTTT.